The present entry profiles one TCR beta chain with its context. The antigen remains unidentified. The junction does not match germline at one end; this may be a read error. The record originates from a study of cytomegalovirus exposure and HLA in healthy donors. General study points: An apparent linkage of common viral pathogens to several of the most significant clusters emerged in a later analysis. In vitro testing confirmed a few CMV-associated chains as specific for CMV antigens.

Vbeta (60) and Jbeta (13) primers were used in the PCR. Using immunoSEQ multiplex PCR, the repertoire was profiled, and TCRdb retains in-frame clones only, with some absent. The table lists 80,000 to 100,000 clones, roughly 83% of them singletons. This CDR3 region has 11 residues. Looked up from germline, CDR1 is SGHRS and CDR2 is YFSETQ. J is TRBJ1-1 and V is TRBV5-1; TRBD1 is a possible D gene (5 bases). What was sequenced was PBMCs. This TCR derives from a male donor in good health and CMV-seropositive. CDR3 DNA sequence: TGCGCCAGCAGCTTGGGGCAGGGAATCGCCTTT. It codes for CASSLGQGIAF.